The 8 T cell receptor beta chains reported below all come from one sample, sequenced in a study of sequential checkpoint blockade in melanoma. Sequenced by immunoSEQ multiplex PCR; TCRdb stores in-frame clones only, minus some. Found here are 20,000 to 25,000 clones, around 65% of them singletons; the top ten hold 19%. Noted treatment: randomized to nivolumab then ipilimumab (arm A) or the reverse (arm B). The specimen was CD8+ T cells sorted from blood (inferred from file names), collected from a patient given nivolumab and ipilimumab in sequence. The receptor source for this set is a human donor with melanoma.

This clone was observed many times. J is TRBJ1-6 and V is TRBV6-4; D is possibly TRBD1 (6 bases). Germline values: CDR1 MRHNA, CDR2 SNTAGT. The V gene lost 6 bases and the J gene lost 9 bases, with 9 bases spanning the gap. This CDR3 contains 12 residues. Written as DNA, the CDR3 is TGTGCCAGCAGCCCCAGGGGTTCACCCCTCCACTTT. This translates into CASSPRGSPLHF.

In this sample, this clone turned up once. The V call is TRBV7-9, the J call TRBJ2-7; perhaps TRBD1 as D (5 bases). Germline V lookup: CDR1 SEHNR, CDR2 FQNEAQ (reference sequence). The CDR3 runs 14 residues. Trimming removed 1 base from V and 6 bases from J, with 13 bases in between. CDR3 residues: CASSLVGQGAEQYV. In nucleotides, the CDR3 is TGTGCCAGCAGCTTAGTAGGGCAGGGCGCCGAGCAGTACGTC.

V and J are TRBV9 and TRBJ2-5, with TRBD2 matching 7 bases. This CDR3 comprises 15 residues. The ends lost 0 bases at V and 3 bases at J; junction bases unmatched: 5. Germline-derived CDR1 and CDR2 are SGDLS and YYNGEE. CDR3 nucleotides: TGTGCCAGCAGCGTAGCTGGGGGGGGTGAAGAGACCCAGTACTTC. Its protein product is CASSVAGGGEETQYF. Supplemented by reference TRBV9 and TRBJ2-5, the full variable domain reads DSGVTQTPKHLITATGQRVTLRCSPRSGDLSVYWYQQSLDQGLQFLIQYYNGEERAKGNILERFSAQQFPDLHSELNLSSLELGDSALYFCASSVAGGGEETQYFGPGTRLLVL.

The chain uses TRBV5-1 and TRBJ2-3, with D possibly matching TRBD2 (5 bases). Looked up from germline, CDR1 is SGHRS and CDR2 is YFSETQ. This CDR3 has 15 amino acids. V lost 7 bases and J 4 bases, leaving 19 bases between the germline ends. The CDR3 loop reads CASSIRIAKADTQYF. In nucleotides, the CDR3 is TGCGCCAGCTCAATCCGTATAGCGAAGGCAGATACGCAGTATTTT.

The chain employs TRBV4-3 and TRBJ2-3; D perhaps matches TRBD1 (6 bases). Trimming cost V 1 base and J 3 bases, with 14 bases left between them. The V gene's germline CDR1 is LGHNA and CDR2 YSLEER. This CDR3 is built from 16 residues. CDR3 region: CASSQGDGQITDTQYF. DNA of the CDR3: TGCGCCAGCAGCCAAGGAGACGGACAGATTACAGATACGCAGTATTTT.

The chain combines TRBV6-5 with TRBJ2-7, with a weak D call TRBD2 (6 bases). This CDR3 region has 14 residues. Germline loops: CDR1 MNHEY, CDR2 SVGAGI. V was cut by 4 bases and J by 7 bases, with 17 bases left in between. This CDR3 reads CASSFAGLKREQYV. The CDR3 region has the DNA TGTGCCAGCAGTTTCGCGGGGCTCAAGAGAGAGCAGTACGTC.

V gene TRBV4-1 combines with J gene TRBJ2-1; 8 bases are a match to TRBD2. Germline trimming cut 3 bases from V and 2 bases from J; bases unmatched to any gene: 0. Germline V CDR1 and CDR2: MGHRA, YSYEKL. This CDR3 region has 14 residues. The CDR3 protein is CASSQRGAYNEQFF. The CDR3 nucleotides are TGCGCCAGCAGCCAGCGGGGGGCCTACAATGAGCAGTTCTTC.

J is TRBJ1-2 and V is TRBV4-2; possible D gene TRBD1, 5 bases. The CDR3 length is 13 residues. The V end lost 4 bases, the J end lost 5 bases, and 11 bases lay between the germline ends. Germline CDR1 and CDR2: LGHNA and YNFKEQ. The CDR3 loop reads CASSPGLGYGYTF. The CDR3, as DNA: TGTGCCAGCAGCCCAGGGTTAGGGTATGGCTACACCTTC.